This T cell receptor beta chain was identified during a study of blood T cell repertoires in COVID-19. Under the authors' procedure: Cell counts per sample came from amplifying reference gene primers. This table comes from immunoSEQ multiplex PCR, and its TCRdb copy is limited to in-frame clones, with some not included. The V and J calls and clone size come from that table; D and trimming were worked out from the DNA. The sample consists of 68,000 or so clones, 79% of them appearing once. CDR1 is SEHNR and CDR2 is FQNEAQ in the germline V gene (reference sequence). The CDR3 runs 16 residues. V dropped 5 bases and J dropped 1; count of bases not matched to a gene: 6.

The clonotype comes from a human donor in a cohort sampled during active COVID-19. The chain links TRBV7-9 to TRBJ2-1, with 9 bases lining up with TRBD2. Specimen: peripheral blood. The CDR3 nucleotides are TGTGCCAGCAGCGCAAGCGGGAGGTCTTCCTACAATGAGCAGTTCTTC. Translation: CASSASGRSSYNEQFF.